A selection of T cell receptor beta chains follows, all from one sample in a study of blood T cell repertoires in COVID-19. Assay used: immunoSEQ multiplex PCR; TCRdb lists only in-frame clones, some missing. The table records 190,000 or so clones, more than 75% of them present only once. The sample comprised peripheral blood. Receptor source: a man aged 40-49 years with active or convalescent COVID-19. CDR3s include the opening cysteine and the closing phenylalanine or tryptophan. Each record gives: CDR3 protein, clone size, CDR3 length, V gene, J gene. Size tells how often a clone was seen (once, few, many) or the class of an expanded clone, and some rows leave it out.

CDR3aa: CASRYRQVSGGYTF
abundance: NA
len: 14
v_gene: TRBV6-5
j_gene: TRBJ1-2

CDR3aa: CASSQSGHAQNEKLFF
abundance: NA
len: 16
v_gene: TRBV4-2
j_gene: TRBJ1-4

CDR3aa: CASSPAAGGRNQPQHF
abundance: NA
len: 16
v_gene: TRBV18
j_gene: TRBJ1-5

CDR3aa: CASSLWGGVLNTQYF
abundance: NA
len: 15
v_gene: TRBV27
j_gene: TRBJ2-3

CDR3aa: CASNRGLSNYGYTF
abundance: NA
len: 14
v_gene: TRBV19
j_gene: TRBJ1-2

CDR3aa: CASSLIGLGGGAFTDTQYF
abundance: NA
len: 19
v_gene: TRBV7-8
j_gene: TRBJ2-3

CDR3aa: CASSQTRATNSPLHF
abundance: NA
len: 15
v_gene: TRBV18
j_gene: TRBJ1-6

CDR3aa: CASSLRDNYEQYF
abundance: once
len: 13
v_gene: TRBV18
j_gene: TRBJ2-7

CDR3aa: CASSPERDTYGYTF
abundance: once
len: 14
v_gene: TRBV18
j_gene: TRBJ1-2

CDR3aa: CASSQDPVESEAFF
abundance: NA
len: 14
v_gene: TRBV3-1/TRBV3-2
j_gene: TRBJ1-1

CDR3aa: CASSEAWPTNEKLFF
abundance: NA
len: 15
v_gene: TRBV6-1
j_gene: TRBJ1-4

CDR3aa: CASSGGQLALTNEKLFF
abundance: NA
len: 17
v_gene: TRBV5-1
j_gene: TRBJ1-4

CDR3aa: CASSLSEAGGSYGYTF
abundance: few
len: 16
v_gene: TRBV9
j_gene: TRBJ1-2

CDR3aa: CASRDRYTDTQYF
abundance: NA
len: 13
v_gene: TRBV9
j_gene: TRBJ2-3

CDR3aa: CASNPDRVGGYTF
abundance: NA
len: 13
v_gene: TRBV7-2
j_gene: TRBJ1-2

CDR3aa: CASKTDNYGYTF
abundance: NA
len: 12
v_gene: TRBV28
j_gene: TRBJ1-2

CDR3aa: CATVRESNQPQHF
abundance: NA
len: 13
v_gene: TRBV28
j_gene: TRBJ1-5

CDR3aa: CASSPLEDSPLHF
abundance: NA
len: 13
v_gene: TRBV18
j_gene: TRBJ1-6

CDR3aa: CASSQGNRSSGNTIYF
abundance: NA
len: 16
v_gene: TRBV23-1
j_gene: TRBJ1-3

CDR3aa: CASSLGLPYEQYF
abundance: NA
len: 13
v_gene: TRBV28
j_gene: TRBJ2-7

CDR3aa: CASSLYRGTEAFF
abundance: NA
len: 13
v_gene: TRBV7-3
j_gene: TRBJ1-1

CDR3aa: CAIRTANNQPQHF
abundance: NA
len: 13
v_gene: TRBV10-3
j_gene: TRBJ1-5

CDR3aa: CASSFWTGAYEQYF
abundance: NA
len: 14
v_gene: TRBV5-5
j_gene: TRBJ2-7

CDR3aa: CASRRDPGQQETQYF
abundance: once
len: 15
v_gene: TRBV19
j_gene: TRBJ2-5

CDR3aa: CASSEALLADRGGEQFF
abundance: NA
len: 17
v_gene: TRBV6-1
j_gene: TRBJ2-1

CDR3aa: CASSPLPRGYTNYGYTF
abundance: NA
len: 17
v_gene: TRBV18
j_gene: TRBJ1-2